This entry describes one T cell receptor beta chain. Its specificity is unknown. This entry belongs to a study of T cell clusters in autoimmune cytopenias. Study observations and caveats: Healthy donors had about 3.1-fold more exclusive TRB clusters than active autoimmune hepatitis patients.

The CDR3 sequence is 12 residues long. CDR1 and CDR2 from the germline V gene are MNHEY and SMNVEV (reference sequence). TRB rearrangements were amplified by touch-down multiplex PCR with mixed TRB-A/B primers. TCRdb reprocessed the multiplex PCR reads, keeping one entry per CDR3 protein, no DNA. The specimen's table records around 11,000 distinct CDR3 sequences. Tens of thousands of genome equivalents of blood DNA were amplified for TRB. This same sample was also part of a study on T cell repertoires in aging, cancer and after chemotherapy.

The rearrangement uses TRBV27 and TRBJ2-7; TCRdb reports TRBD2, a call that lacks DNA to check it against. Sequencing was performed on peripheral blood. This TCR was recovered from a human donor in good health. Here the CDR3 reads CASGTSFYEQYF.